A selection of T cell receptor beta chains follows, all from one sample in a study of blood T cells in healthy people across ages. TCRdb re-called the 5' RACE reads through MiXCR, storing one row per CDR3 protein. The sample has more than 550,000 distinct CDR3 sequences, approximately 21% seen once. The sample was blood. The source of these receptors is a man aged 70-80 years in good health. Each CDR3 is given with its conserved first and last residue. A D gene is named only where the DNA matches it firmly. Only part of the rows carry a size: once, few, many, or a class if the clone is expanded.

clone_size j_call d_call v_call cdr3_nt cdr3_aa
. TRBJ2-7 TRBD1 TRBV18 TGTGCCAGCTCCCAGTACCGGGACAGTGACGAGCAGTACTTC CASSQYRDSDEQYF
few TRBJ1-2 . TRBV4-3 TGCGCCAGCAGCCAAGAATGGGGGTATGGCTACACCTTC CASSQEWGYGYTF
. TRBJ2-5 TRBD1 TRBV11-2 TGTGCCAGCAGCTTAGATGGGGACAGGGCCAAGGCCCAGTACTTC CASSLDGDRAKAQYF
few TRBJ1-2 . TRBV20-1 TGCAGTGCTTTCGGCCAGCCGGGCTATGGCTACACCTTC CSAFGQPGYGYTF
. TRBJ1-1 . TRBV3-1 TGTGCCAGCAGCCCCCCCCTGACGGGCACTGAAGCTTTCTTT CASSPPLTGTEAFF
few TRBJ2-3 . TRBV9 TGTGCCAGCAGCGTAGGAAGGACGGCGAGCACAGATACGCAGTATTTT CASSVGRTASTDTQYF
. TRBJ2-4 TRBD2 TRBV7-9 TGTGCCAGCAGCTTTCCGCCTAGCGGAATGCTAGCCAAAAACATTCAGTACTTC CASSFPPSGMLAKNIQYF
. TRBJ2-1 TRBD2 TRBV10-3 TGTGCCATCAGTGCGACTAGCGGGGACCGAGTCGTAGGCTATGAGCAGTTCTTC CAISATSGDRVVGYEQFF
. TRBJ2-7 TRBD2 TRBV29-1 TGCAGCGTTGATTCTTTAGCGGGGTCAAGGGTAACCCAGTACTTC CSVDSLAGSRVTQYF
. TRBJ1-2 TRBD1 TRBV4-1 TGCGCCAGCAGCCAGGATGACAGGGGGTATAGTGGCTACACCTTC CASSQDDRGYSGYTF
. TRBJ1-5 TRBD1 TRBV7-8 TGTGCCAGCAGCTTAGAGGACAGGGGCGGGCAGCCCCAGCATTTT CASSLEDRGGQPQHF